This T cell receptor (beta chain) is from a study of T cells after posttransplantation cyclophosphamide. Regarding the study as a whole: Donor CD8+ memory clones often dominated recipient blood repertoires at later times. Blood and skin or GI T cell repertoires showed limited TRB overlap. Recipient CMV seropositivity and CMV reactivation strongly tracked TRB clonality.

Using immunoSEQ multiplex PCR, the repertoire was profiled, and TCRdb retains in-frame clones only, with some absent. The sample shows some 4,100 clones, none of them appearing just once. The germline V gene encodes CDR1 SEHNR and CDR2 FQNEAQ (reference sequence). The CDR3 is made up of 14 amino acids. With V trimmed by 5 bases and J by 3 bases, 7 bases remained unmatched. This clone was recorded many times. Its target is not known. A marrow graft followed busulfan-fludarabine conditioning, with cyclophosphamide on days +3 and +4. The clonotype originates from a female patient aged 18-29 years who received an allogeneic stem cell transplant from an unrelated donor, was CMV-positive, and had acute GVHD only. Some of the T cells might come from the graft donor. This chain links TRBV7-9 with TRBJ2-7; 7 nucleotides align to TRBD1. The input for sequencing was PBMCs, taken after allogeneic stem cell transplant with posttransplant cyclophosphamide. The CDR3 region is CASSRTTGYYEQYF. Here the CDR3 DNA reads TGTGCCAGCAGCCGCACGACAGGGTACTACGAGCAGTACTTC.